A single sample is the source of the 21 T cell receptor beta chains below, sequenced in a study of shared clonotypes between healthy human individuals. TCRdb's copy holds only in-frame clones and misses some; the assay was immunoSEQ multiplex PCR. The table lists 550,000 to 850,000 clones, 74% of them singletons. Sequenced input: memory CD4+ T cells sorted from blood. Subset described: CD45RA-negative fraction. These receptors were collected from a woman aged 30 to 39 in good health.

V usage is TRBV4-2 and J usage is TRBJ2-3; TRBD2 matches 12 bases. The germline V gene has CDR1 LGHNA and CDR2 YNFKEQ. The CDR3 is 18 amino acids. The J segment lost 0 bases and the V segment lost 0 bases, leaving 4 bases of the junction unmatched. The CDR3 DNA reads TGTGCCAGCAGCCAAGATATAGGACTAGCGGGGAGCACAGATACGCAGTATTTT. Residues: CASSQDIGLAGSTDTQYF.

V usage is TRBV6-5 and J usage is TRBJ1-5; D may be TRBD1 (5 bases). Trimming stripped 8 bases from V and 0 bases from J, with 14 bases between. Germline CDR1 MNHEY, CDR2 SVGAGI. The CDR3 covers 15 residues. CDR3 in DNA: TGTGCCAGCCGATCCACAGGAGATAGCAATCAGCCCCAGCATTTT. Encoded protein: CASRSTGDSNQPQHF.

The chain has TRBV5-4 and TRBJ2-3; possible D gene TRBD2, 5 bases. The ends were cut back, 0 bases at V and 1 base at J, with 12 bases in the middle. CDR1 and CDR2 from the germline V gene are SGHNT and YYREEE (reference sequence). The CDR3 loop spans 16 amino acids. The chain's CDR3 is CASSLESGRGTDTQYF. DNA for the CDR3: TGTGCCAGCAGCTTGGAGAGCGGTAGGGGCACAGATACGCAGTATTTT.

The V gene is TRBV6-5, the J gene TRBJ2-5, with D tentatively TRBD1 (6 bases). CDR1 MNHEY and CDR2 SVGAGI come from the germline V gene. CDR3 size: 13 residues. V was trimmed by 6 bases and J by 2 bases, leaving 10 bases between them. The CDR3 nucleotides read TGTGCCAGCAGGCCAGGGGCGCAAGAGACCCAGTACTTC. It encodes CASRPGAQETQYF.

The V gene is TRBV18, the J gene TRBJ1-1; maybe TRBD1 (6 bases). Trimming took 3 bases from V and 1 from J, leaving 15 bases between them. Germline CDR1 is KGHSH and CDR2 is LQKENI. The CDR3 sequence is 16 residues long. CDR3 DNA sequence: TGTGCCAGCTCACCCAGGACAGCCGCAGAGAACACTGAAGCTTTCTTT. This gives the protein CASSPRTAAENTEAFF.

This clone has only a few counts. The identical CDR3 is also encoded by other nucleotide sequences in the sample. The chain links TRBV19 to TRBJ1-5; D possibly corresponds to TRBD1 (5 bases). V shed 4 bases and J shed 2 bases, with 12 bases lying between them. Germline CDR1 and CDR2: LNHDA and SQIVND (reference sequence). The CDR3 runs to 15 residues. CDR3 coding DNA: TGTGCCAGTAGTACGGACACTCGACGCAATCAGCCCCAGCATTTT. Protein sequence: CASSTDTRRNQPQHF.

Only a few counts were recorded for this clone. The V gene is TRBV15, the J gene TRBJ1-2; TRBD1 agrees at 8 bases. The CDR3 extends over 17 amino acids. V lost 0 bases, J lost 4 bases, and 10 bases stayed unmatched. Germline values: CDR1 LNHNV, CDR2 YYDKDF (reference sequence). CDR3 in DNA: TGTGCCACCAGCAGAGATCGCGGGACAGGCCTCTTCTATGGCTACACCTTC. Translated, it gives CATSRDRGTGLFYGYTF.

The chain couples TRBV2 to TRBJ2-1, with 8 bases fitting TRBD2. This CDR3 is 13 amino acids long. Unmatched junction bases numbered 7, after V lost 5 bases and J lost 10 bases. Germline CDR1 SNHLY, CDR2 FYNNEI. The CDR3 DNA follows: TGTGCCAGCAGTAACATAGCGGGACGGGAGCAGTTCTTC. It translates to CASSNIAGREQFF.

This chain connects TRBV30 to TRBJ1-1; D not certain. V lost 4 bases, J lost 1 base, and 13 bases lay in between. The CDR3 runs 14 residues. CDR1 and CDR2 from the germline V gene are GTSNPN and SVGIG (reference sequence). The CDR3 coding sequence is TGTGCCTGGACAATAGAGATTGGGAACACTGAAGCTTTCTTT. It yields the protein CAWTIEIGNTEAFF.

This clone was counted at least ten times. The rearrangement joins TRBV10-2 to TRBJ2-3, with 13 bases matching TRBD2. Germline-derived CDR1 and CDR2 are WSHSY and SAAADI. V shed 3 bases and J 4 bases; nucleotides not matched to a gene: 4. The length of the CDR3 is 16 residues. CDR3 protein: CASSDWTSGSADTQYF. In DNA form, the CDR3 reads TGCGCCAGCAGTGATTGGACTAGCGGGAGTGCAGATACGCAGTATTTT.

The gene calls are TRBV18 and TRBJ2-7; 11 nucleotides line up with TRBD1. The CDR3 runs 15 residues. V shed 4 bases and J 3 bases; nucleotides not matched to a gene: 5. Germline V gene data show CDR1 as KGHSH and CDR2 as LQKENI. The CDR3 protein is CASSRTGTGGYEQYF. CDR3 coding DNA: TGTGCCAGCTCACGAACCGGGACAGGGGGCTACGAGCAGTACTTC.

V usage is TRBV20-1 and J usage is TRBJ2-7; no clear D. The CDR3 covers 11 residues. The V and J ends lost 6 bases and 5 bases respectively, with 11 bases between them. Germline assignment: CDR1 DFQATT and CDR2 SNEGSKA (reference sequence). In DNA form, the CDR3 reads TGCAGTGCAGGCGAAAGGCACGAGCAGTACTTC. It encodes CSAGERHEQYF.

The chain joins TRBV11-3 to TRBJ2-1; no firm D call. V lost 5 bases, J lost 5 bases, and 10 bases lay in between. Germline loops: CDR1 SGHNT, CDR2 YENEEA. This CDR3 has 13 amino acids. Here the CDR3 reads CASSAQRDNEQFF. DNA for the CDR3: TGTGCCAGCAGCGCCCAGCGAGACAATGAGCAGTTCTTC.

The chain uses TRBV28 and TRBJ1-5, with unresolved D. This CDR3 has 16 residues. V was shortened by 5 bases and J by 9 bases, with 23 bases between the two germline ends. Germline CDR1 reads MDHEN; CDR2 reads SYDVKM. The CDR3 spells CASSIAVGFGIRPQHF. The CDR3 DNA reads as TGTGCCAGCAGTATTGCGGTGGGGTTTGGGATAAGGCCCCAGCATTTT. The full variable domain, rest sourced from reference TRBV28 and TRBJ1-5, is DVKVTQSSRYLVKRTGEKVFLECVQDMDHENMFWYRQDPGLGLRLIYFSYDVKMKEKGDIPEGYSVSREKKERFSLILESASTNQTSMYLCASSIAVGFGIRPQHFGDGTRLSIL.

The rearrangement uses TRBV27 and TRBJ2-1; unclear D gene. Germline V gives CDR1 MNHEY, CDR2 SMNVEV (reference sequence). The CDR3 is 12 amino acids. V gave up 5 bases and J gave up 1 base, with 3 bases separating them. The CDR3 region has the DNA TGTGCCAGCAGTGAATCCTACAATGAGCAGTTCTTC. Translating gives CASSESYNEQFF.

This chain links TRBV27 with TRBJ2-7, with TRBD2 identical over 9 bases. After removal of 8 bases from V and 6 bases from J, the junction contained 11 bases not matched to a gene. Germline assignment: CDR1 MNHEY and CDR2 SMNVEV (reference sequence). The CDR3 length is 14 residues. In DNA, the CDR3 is TGTGCCAGCGGCTTTAGCGGGAGTACCCTCGAGCAGTACTTC. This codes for CASGFSGSTLEQYF.

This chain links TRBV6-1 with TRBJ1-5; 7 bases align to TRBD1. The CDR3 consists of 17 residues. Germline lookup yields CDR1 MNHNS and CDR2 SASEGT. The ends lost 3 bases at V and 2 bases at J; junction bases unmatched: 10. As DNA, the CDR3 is TGTGCCAGCAGTGACCTAGGAGGGGGCAAGGGCAATCAGCCCCAGCATTTT. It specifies CASSDLGGGKGNQPQHF.

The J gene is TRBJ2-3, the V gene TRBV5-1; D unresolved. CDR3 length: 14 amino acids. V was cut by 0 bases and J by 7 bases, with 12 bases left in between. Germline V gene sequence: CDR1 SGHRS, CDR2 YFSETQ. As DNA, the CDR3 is TGCGCCAGCAGCTTGGCGGGTTCGAGTAATACGCAGTATTTT. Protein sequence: CASSLAGSSNTQYF.

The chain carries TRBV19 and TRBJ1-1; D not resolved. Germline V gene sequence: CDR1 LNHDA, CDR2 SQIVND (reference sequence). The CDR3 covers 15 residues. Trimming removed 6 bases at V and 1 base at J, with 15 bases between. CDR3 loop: CASSYPGHKNTEAFF. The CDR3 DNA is TGTGCCAGTAGCTATCCGGGCCACAAGAACACTGAAGCTTTCTTT.

CDR3 in amino acids: CATSRAGLGSDTQYF. CDR3 in DNA: TGTGCCACCAGCAGAGCGGGGTTAGGCTCAGATACGCAGTATTTT. The gene calls are TRBV15 and TRBJ2-3; D is possibly TRBD2 (5 bases). The germline V and J ends were trimmed by 1 base and 4 bases, with 12 bases remaining between them. Germline CDR1 and CDR2: LNHNV and YYDKDF (reference sequence). The CDR3 is 15 amino acids.

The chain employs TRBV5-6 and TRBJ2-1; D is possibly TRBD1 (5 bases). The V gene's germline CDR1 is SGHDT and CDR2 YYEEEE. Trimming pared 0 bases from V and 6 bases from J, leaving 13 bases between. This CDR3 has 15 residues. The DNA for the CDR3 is TGTGCCAGCAGCTTGGGAGCAGGGTGGAGCAATGAGCAGTTCTTC. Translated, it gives CASSLGAGWSNEQFF.